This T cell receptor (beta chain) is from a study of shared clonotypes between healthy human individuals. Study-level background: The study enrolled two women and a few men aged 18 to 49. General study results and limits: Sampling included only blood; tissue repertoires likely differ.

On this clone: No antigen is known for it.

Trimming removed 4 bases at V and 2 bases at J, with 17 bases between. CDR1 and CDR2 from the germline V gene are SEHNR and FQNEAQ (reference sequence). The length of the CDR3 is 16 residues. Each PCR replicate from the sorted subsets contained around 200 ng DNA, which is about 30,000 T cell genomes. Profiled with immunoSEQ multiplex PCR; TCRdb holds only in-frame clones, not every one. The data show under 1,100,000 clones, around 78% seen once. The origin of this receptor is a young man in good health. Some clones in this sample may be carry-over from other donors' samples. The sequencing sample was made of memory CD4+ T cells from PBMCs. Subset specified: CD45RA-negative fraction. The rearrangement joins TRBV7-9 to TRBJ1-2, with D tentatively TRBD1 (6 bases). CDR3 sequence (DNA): TGTGCCAGCAGCTCCAAGTACAGGGCCCGAAACTATGGCTACACCTTC. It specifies CASSSKYRARNYGYTF.